Reported below is one T cell receptor beta chain. There is no known antigen for this receptor. No base-level quality is on record; no much larger clone is a single base apart. From cysteine to phenylalanine, the CDR3 is 15 amino acids long. Only the CDR3 portion is preserved as DNA: 45 bases, with reading frame beginning at the first base. V is cut back by 4 bases and J by 6 bases, with 8 bases in the junction unmatched. The germline V gene yields MNHEY for CDR1 and SVGAGI for CDR2. Libraries were made using the immunoSEQ multiplex PCR assay. For the multiplex PCR, a mixture combining 60 forward primers for TCR Vbeta segments and 13 reverse primers for TCR Jbeta segments was used. A multiplex PCR assay on genomic DNA amplified the CDR3 region of rearranged TCR beta genes. On the Illumina HiSeq System, the amplified TCR beta libraries were sequenced as 87-base-pair reads. For the original study's pipeline: In a later analysis, tens of millions of unique TCR beta chains were counted across the approximately 670 repertoires, and around 11 million of these chains were shared by at least two donors. Raw reads were error-corrected and collapsed into unique sequences with a nearest-neighbor algorithm that merged closely related sequences to remove PCR and sequencing errors. To assign V, D and J gene segments, CDR3 sequences were aligned to IMGT reference sequences. For a sequence to be retained, a match of at least six nucleotides to both a V gene segment and a J gene segment was required. A rearrangement was called productive if the CDR3 had no stop codons and remained in frame with V and J, and every other rearrangement was called non-productive. Following IMGT convention, CDR3 was defined as the stretch from the second conserved V-encoded cysteine up to the conserved J-encoded phenylalanine. Sequences without an unambiguous match to a single V gene segment were excluded from the earlier analysis of 500 to 700 of the donors. An earlier analysis of several hundred of the donors called V segments functional above 56.7% productive rearrangements and segregating when the between-donor standard deviation exceeded 5%. A statistical classification framework was built to diagnose cytomegalovirus status from the catalog of TCR beta chain sequences. In a later analysis, TCR nucleotide sequences were compared against IMGT/GENE-DB human TR gene sequences so that V and J genes could be assigned. A later analysis assigned CDR3 sequences and most-parsimonious VDJ recombination scenarios with the TCRdist pipeline. In a later analysis, every TCR beta chain was defined by the combination of its CDR3 amino acid sequence and its V-gene family, and reads without a unique V-gene family were dropped. In a later analysis, 450 to 600 highly shared, low-generation-probability nucleotide sequences were removed to address suspected cross-contamination and a sequencing artifact. For each public chain, a later analysis derived a clonal expansion index from normalized ranks of inferred template counts within each repertoire. Generation probabilities in a later analysis came from a VDJ recombination model fitted to out-of-frame rearrangements, and those results were checked against IGoR. In a later analysis, hypergeometric tests were used to score TCR-TCR, TCR-HLA and TCR-CMV co-occurrence, with a repertoire-size bias correction applied to TCR pairs. In a later analysis, false discovery rates were estimated by permuting HLA or CMV assignments 20 times. In a later analysis, co-occurring TCRs were grouped using DBSCAN, with TCRdist sequence similarity added in when clustering inside HLA-allele-positive subsets. Repertoires with fewer than 30,000 or more than 120,000 public chains, plus five repertoires with anomalous nucleotide sharing, were excluded from co-occurrence clustering. TCRdb carries this immuneACCESS record with in-frame sequences only. Its versions omit some clonotypes, under half of them owing to an unresolved V gene in the studies checked, with the rest unexplained. V and J calls and clone size are as listed in that table; D and trimming were resolved from the DNA. For this sample there are some 120,000 clones; under 80% appear just once. The ten top clones hold under 5% of the sample.

These data come from a study of cytomegalovirus exposure and HLA in healthy donors (dated 2017 in TCRdb). About the study as a whole: An earlier analysis of approximately 550 of the donors reported 250 to 350 Gb of sequence data and around 110 million unique TCR beta sequences from roughly 180 million T cells. An early release that covered roughly 600 HLA-typed donors contained approximately 300 gigabases of sequencing data and about 84 million unique TCR sequences. Of the 350 to 450 genotyped donors, around 81% fell in the genetic ancestry cluster associated with self-reported Caucasian donors. The study aimed to test whether cataloging public T cell receptors could reveal signatures of past pathogen exposure. The T cell repertoires of roughly 660 subjects were profiled by immunosequencing and related to cytomegalovirus serostatus. Besides the first cohort of roughly 640 subjects, a separate validation cohort made up of roughly 120 different subjects was used. To predict cytomegalovirus infection status, the study combined high-throughput TCR immunosequencing, statistical association of individual TCRs with disease status, and machine learning. A later analysis re-examined previously published TCR beta repertoires from hundreds of donors and added high-resolution HLA genotyping to investigate patterns of TCR occurrence. Rather than using new phenotypic data, the later analysis identified candidate immune exposures from TCR beta sequences and from how often those sequences occurred across donors. To decide whether each TCR beta V gene segment behaved as functional or pseudogenic, an earlier analysis of nearly 600 of the donors relied on high-throughput TCR beta sequencing. Donor age, sex, ethnicity and CMV serostatus were compiled together with the repertoire data. A later genetic analysis took genome-wide SNP genotypes for about three fifths of the roughly 670 donors and used that subset as a discovery cohort. Every repertoire in the discovery cohort had been generated on one and the same sequencing platform. Both class I and class II loci were covered by HLA typing, at four-digit resolution. Typing coverage varied by locus: about 629-630 donors for A, B, C, DRB1 and DQB1; more than 500 for DQA1; around 610 for DPA1; 400 to 480 for DPB1. Roughly 5 DR-DQ haplotypes were treated as single units for association and clustering because of strong linkage in the cohort. On average, around 240,000 unique TCR beta nucleotide sequences were sequenced per donor among 398 genotyped donors of the cohort, with around 19% of those sequences being non-productive. What the study reported, not specific to this receptor: In an earlier analysis of approximately 590 of the donors, most TCR beta V segments appeared in productive rearrangements about 90% or about 30% of the time, broadly matching IMGT annotations. A further reported finding was that TCR beta sequences accurately predicted the HLA-A and HLA-B alleles for most subjects in the first cohort. At a false discovery rate of 0.05, a later analysis linked about 17,000 TCR beta sequences to specific HLA alleles. A cluster of highly shared sequence variants was judged likely to be a technical artifact of the sequencing pipeline. Linkage disequilibrium might explain the correlated functional status among segregating V segments, but an unknown experimental factor could not be excluded. When HLA alleles, especially DR and DQ, strongly co-occurred, attributing TCR associations to individual alleles was difficult. A total of fewer than 200 TCR beta chains were listed by the study as associated with cytomegalovirus. In both the original and validation cohorts, the classifier was reported to diagnose cytomegalovirus status with high specificity and sensitivity. In a later genetic analysis, a missense DCLRE1C variant was associated with V-gene and J-gene trimming of TCR beta chains, and the association was replicated in an independent cohort. Most TCR sequences were observed very rarely across donors, whereas some public TCRs were present in many individuals. According to a later analysis, TCR association rates differed among HLA loci, with DRB1 alleles showing the most associated TCRs and HLA-C alleles showing the fewest. Because HLA typing was missing for some donors at each locus, association tests included only the typed subset. Sequencing depth was assumed to be roughly uniform across donors in the presence/absence analyses, though that assumption may not hold. In a later genetic analysis, fewer N-insertions in productive TCRs were reported among donors in an Asian-associated ancestry cluster than the approximately 670-donor mean. Some IMGT-functional V segments, including TRBV6-2 and TRBV6-3, could not be told apart with the 87-base-pair reads, so those segments were excluded. In vitro tests confirmed that three of the cytomegalovirus-associated TCR beta chains recognize cytomegalovirus antigens. According to a later analysis, parvovirus B19, influenza, CMV and Epstein-Barr virus appeared linked to several top co-occurrence clusters. According to a later analysis, most CMV-associated TCR beta chains appeared to be HLA-restricted, and the HLA associations seemed to be driven largely by CMV exposure. A later analysis found that HLA-associated TCR beta chains were more clonally expanded and had lower generation probabilities than equally common non-associated chains. For the cohort, immune exposure information was limited to CMV serostatus. The earlier analysis of approximately 560 of the donors excluded roughly 17 rarely observed V segments, including chromosome 9 orphons, because counts were too low. It was suggested by the authors that the approach could potentially be generalized to other disease states and immunological phenotypes. This cohort had only TCR beta chains sequenced, and the lack of alpha or paired-chain data limited which features could be detected.

The cohort consisted of hundreds of healthy bone marrow donors. All cohort members were sampled while nominally healthy, although unrecorded immune exposures were likely present. The donor was CMV seropositive and belonged to the group of a few hundred seropositive cohort members. A peripheral blood sample was collected from each donor, and TCR beta sequencing was performed on peripheral blood mononuclear cells. Genomic DNA extraction from the blood cell samples was performed with the Qiagen DNeasy Blood Extraction Kit. This receptor was obtained from a middle-aged man in good health and CMV-seropositive. This receptor chain uses TRBV6-5 and TRBJ1-2; TRBD1 matches 10 bases in the middle. The sample taken for sequencing was PBMCs. The CDR3 is CASSFPGQGLDGYTF. The sequenced DNA is TGTGCCAGCAGTTTTCCGGGACAGGGGCTCGATGGCTACACCTTC.